The subject of this entry is one TCR beta chain. What it binds is not known. Germline CDR1 reads SEHNR; CDR2 reads FQNEAQ (reference sequence). Trimming removed 6 bases from V and 5 bases from J, with 16 bases in between. The CDR3 is 14 amino acids. Only in-frame clones appear in the TCRdb table, and some are missing; sequencing was by immunoSEQ multiplex PCR. The sample carries roughly 180,000 clones, approximately 89% recorded once. The sample originates from a study of T cell responses to AZD1222 COVID-19 vaccine. General study findings and limits: Females outnumbered males among donors, who were mostly white British; clonal diversity was possibly underestimated. At study baseline, merely six AZD1222 recipients were seropositive.

This chain connects TRBV7-9 to TRBJ1-1; D unclear. The receptor's source is an adult who received the AZD1222 COVID-19 vaccine. The sequencing used peripheral blood, collected 28 days after the second AZD1222 dose. The CDR3 loop is CASRSDGMRTEAFF. CDR3 nucleotides: TGTGCCAGCAGATCGGACGGGATGCGGACTGAAGCTTTCTTT.